This T cell receptor beta chain was identified during a study of T cells expressing NK-cell markers. TCRdb re-called the 5' RACE reads; one entry per CDR3 protein, DNA not given. This repertoire includes about 110,000 distinct CDR3 sequences. The CDR3 loop spans 14 amino acids. The germline gives CDR1 SQVTM, CDR2 ANQGSEA. Sequencing was done on a sample of blood T cells: a sorted CD56 or NKG2C T cell subset, CD4+ or CD8+ T cells, or bulk PBMC T cells (not recorded which). The genes are TRBV29-1 and TRBJ2-1; absent DNA, TCRdb's TRBD2 call cannot be checked. The receptor comes from a woman between 18 and 70 years old in good health. The CDR3 loop is CSSLGLADINEQFF.